This TCR beta chain was profiled in a study of lymphopenia after photon versus proton radiotherapy. Study-level findings and limits: Relative stability marked proton patients; photon patients lost diversity and naive cells. Only patients who died were analyzed for survival; proton advantage is unproven.

Germline V gene sequence: CDR1 SGHAT, CDR2 FQNNGV. V was pared by 6 bases and J by 9 bases, with 6 bases of the junction left unmatched. The CDR3 covers 13 residues. This clone showed up just once. The antigen remains unidentified. Profiled with immunoSEQ multiplex PCR; TCRdb holds only in-frame clones, not every one. The repertoire holds around 160,000 clones, with about 88% as singletons. The sequence came from a man over 45 with gastric cancer. Sequenced material: peripheral blood, taken from a patient treated with photon-based radiotherapy. The chain is built from TRBV11-2 and TRBJ2-2; 8 bases map to TRBD1. The CDR3 spells CASSRQGTRELFF. CDR3 coding DNA: TGTGCCAGCAGTAGACAGGGGACCCGGGAGCTGTTTTTT.